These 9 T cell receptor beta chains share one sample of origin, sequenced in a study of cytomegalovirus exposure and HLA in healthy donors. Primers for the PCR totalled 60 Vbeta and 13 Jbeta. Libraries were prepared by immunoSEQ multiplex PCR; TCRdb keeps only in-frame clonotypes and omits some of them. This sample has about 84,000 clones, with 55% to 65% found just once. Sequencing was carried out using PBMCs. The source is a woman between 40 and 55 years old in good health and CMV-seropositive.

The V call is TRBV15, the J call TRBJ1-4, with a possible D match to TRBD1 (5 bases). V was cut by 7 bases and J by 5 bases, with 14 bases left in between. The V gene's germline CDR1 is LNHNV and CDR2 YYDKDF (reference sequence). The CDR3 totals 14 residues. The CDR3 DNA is TGTGCCACCAACCATGACAGTCGGAATGAAAAACTGTTTTTT. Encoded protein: CATNHDSRNEKLFF.

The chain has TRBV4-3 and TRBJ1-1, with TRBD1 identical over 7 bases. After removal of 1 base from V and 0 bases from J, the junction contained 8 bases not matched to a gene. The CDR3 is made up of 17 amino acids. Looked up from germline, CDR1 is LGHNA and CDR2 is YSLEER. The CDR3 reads CASSQARSGQLNTEAFF. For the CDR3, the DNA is TGCGCCAGCAGCCAAGCTAGATCGGGACAGTTGAACACTGAAGCTTTCTTT.

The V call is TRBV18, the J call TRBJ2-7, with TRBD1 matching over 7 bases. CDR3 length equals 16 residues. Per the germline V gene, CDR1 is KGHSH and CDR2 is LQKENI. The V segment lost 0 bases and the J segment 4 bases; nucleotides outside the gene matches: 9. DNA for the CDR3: TGTGCCAGCTCACCACCGGGTCAGGGGGACAAGTACGAGCAGTACTTC. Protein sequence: CASSPPGQGDKYEQYF.

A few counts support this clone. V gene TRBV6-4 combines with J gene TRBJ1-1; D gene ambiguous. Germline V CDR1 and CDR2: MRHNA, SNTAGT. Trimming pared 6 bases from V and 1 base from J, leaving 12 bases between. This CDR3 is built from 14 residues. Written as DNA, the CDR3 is TGTGCCAGCAGCGCCTCCCCGGGGAACACTGAAGCTTTCTTT. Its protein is CASSASPGNTEAFF.

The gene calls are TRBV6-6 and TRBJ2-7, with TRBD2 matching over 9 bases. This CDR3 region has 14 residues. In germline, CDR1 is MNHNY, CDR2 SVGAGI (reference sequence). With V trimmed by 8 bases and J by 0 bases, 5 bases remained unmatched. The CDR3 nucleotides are TGTGCCAGCTGCCTAGCGGGGCTCTCCTACGAGCAGTACTTC. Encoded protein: CASCLAGLSYEQYF.

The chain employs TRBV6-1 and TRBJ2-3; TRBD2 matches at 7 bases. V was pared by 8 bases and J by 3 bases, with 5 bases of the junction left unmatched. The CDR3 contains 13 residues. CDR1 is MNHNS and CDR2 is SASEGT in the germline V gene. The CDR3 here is CASVPGGTDTQYF. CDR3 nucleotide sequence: TGTGCCAGCGTCCCCGGGGGGACAGATACGCAGTATTTT.

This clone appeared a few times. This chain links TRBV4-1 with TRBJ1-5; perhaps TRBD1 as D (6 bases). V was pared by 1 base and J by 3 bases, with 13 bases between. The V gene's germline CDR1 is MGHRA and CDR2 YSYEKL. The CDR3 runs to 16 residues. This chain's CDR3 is CASSQGWAGVNQPQHF. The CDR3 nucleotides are TGCGCCAGCAGCCAAGGCTGGGCAGGGGTCAATCAGCCCCAGCATTTT.

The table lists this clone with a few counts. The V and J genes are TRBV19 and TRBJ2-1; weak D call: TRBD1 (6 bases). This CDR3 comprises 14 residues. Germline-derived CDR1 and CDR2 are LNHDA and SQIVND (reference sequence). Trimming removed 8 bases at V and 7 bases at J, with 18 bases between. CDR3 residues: CASRPGLGANEQFF. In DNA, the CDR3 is TGTGCCAGTCGCCCCGGGCTGGGGGCGAATGAGCAGTTCTTC.

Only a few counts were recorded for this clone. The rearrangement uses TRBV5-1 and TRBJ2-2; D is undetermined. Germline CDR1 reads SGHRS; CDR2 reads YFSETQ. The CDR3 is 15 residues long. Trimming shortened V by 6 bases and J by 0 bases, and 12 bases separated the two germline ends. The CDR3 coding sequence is TGCGCCAGCACCACGCGCGGTACGAACACCGGGGAGCTGTTTTTT. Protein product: CASTTRGTNTGELFF.